The sequence of this TCR beta chain was determined in a study of T cells after yellow fever vaccination (dated by TCRdb to between 2018 and 2021). For the study in its entirety: The SMART-Seq v4 Ultra Low Input RNA kit was used to prepare libraries from fractions with low cell numbers. To follow T-cell clones before and after primary and booster YFV17D yellow fever vaccination, bulk TCR alpha and beta repertoires were sequenced over time. Two healthy male donors, one aged 18 to 29 and one aged 30 to 40 years, made up the cohort. Blood was collected at multiple timepoints before and after primary and secondary immunization, and bulk PBMC replicates and cell subsets were isolated. Beyond this particular receptor, the publication reports: Only two donors were included in the study, so the extent to which the findings can be generalized is limited. Computational filtering was needed because FACS-sorted repertoires could contain abundant contaminating clonotypes from the bulk population. Compared with the primary T-cell response, the secondary T-cell response was faster but weaker, reaching its peak on day 5 rather than on day 15. Most clones expanded after primary vaccination (around 96% of CD4 and approximately 90% of CD8) were re-detected after the booster, suggesting that broad memory maintenance occurred. A small share of clonotypes occurred in both CD4 and CD8 compartments, likely arising from convergent recombination.

The CDR3, from cysteine to phenylalanine, totals 16 residues. The CDR3 DNA has 48 bases and is translated from base 1. V is reduced by 7 bases and J by 3 bases, leaving a spacing of 18 bases between them. CDR1 and CDR2, per the germline V gene, are ENHRY and SYGVKD. Sequencing used an Illumina NovaSeq 6000. TCR cDNA was made using 5'RACE template switching, a step that added a universal primer site and unique molecular identifiers. cDNA synthesis was primed from both the TCR alpha and TCR beta constant segments. Libraries were amplified in two PCR steps, with sample barcodes and sequencing adapters added in the second step. Sequencing of libraries was performed on Illumina HiSeq 2500 (2x100 bp) or NovaSeq (2x150 bp). For the original study's pipeline: Demultiplexing of reads and collapsing into UMI consensus sequences were performed with MIGEC, and V(D)J alignment was carried out with MiXCR. Vaccine-responding clonotypes were defined with edgeR using replicate PBMC samples, requiring FDR below 0.01 and a log2 fold change above 5 up to day 15. CD4 or CD8 identity was assigned to each bulk clonotype according to whether the clonotype was present at higher abundance in the sequenced CD4 repertoire or the sequenced CD8 repertoire. The public reads were run again by TCRdb, first through fastp at Q25 and then through MiXCR, and only productive beta chains were kept. Rows matching on CDR3 protein sequence are summarized as one entry with the most common DNA and genes. What appears here as the V and J calls and clone size reflects TCRdb's work, not the paper's. The table for this sample lists about 340,000 distinct CDR3 sequences; 3% to 4.5% of them were counted only once. In total, the top ten clones hold roughly 24% of the sample.

The sample holds many counts of this clonotype. What this receptor recognizes is not known. Base qualities are not provided; no much larger clone lies one nucleotide away. The sample's treatment or condition label is to be understood as: live attenuated yellow fever vaccine strain. At each blood-draw timepoint, two biological replicates of bulk PBMCs were collected. PBMCs were isolated from peripheral blood using a standard Ficoll-Paque protocol. TriZol was used to extract RNA from bulk PBMCs, from CD4 and CD8 fractions, and from dextramer-positive and dextramer-negative fractions. The source material was PBMCs, sampled 5 days after the yellow fever booster vaccination. The V and J segments used are TRBV10-3 and TRBJ2-2; the D call could be TRBD1 or TRBD2, with each sharing 6 bases. The TCR comes from a young man who received the YFV17D yellow fever vaccine. The bases are TGTGCCATCAACGGGGGCTACGGTCCCGACACCGGGGAGCTGTTTTTT. Its translation reads: CAINGGYGPDTGELFF.